There are many counts of the clone carrying this T cell receptor (beta chain). What it binds is not known. TCRdb re-called the reads through MiXCR, storing one row per CDR3 protein. The table has over 450,000 distinct CDR3 sequences, roughly 10% seen once. This CDR3 region has 14 residues. Trimming removed 9 bases at V and 0 bases at J, with 13 bases between. Per germline, CDR1 SGHDN and CDR2 FVKESK. The data stem from a study of T cell repertoires in cytomegalovirus infection. Study context: It was the public TCR beta signatures that indicated both CMV infection and matching HLA type. Broader study findings: Cumulative frequency of public TCR beta families picked out carriers of CMV plus the relevant HLA. HLA-C-restricted CMV clonotypes gave the most frequent clonotype in two of eight donors.

The chain recombines TRBV14 with TRBJ2-3; D uncertain. Material for sequencing was PBMCs. The sequence derives from a human donor in good health (CMV status not recorded). Some clones in this sample may be carry-over from other donors' samples. The CDR3 sequence is CASSRLSSTDTQYF. CDR3 nucleotides: TGTGCCAGTTCAAGGCTCTCTAGCACAGATACGCAGTATTTT.